The following is a TCR beta chain sequence with its context. Its target antigen remains unknown. In total, roughly 710 healthy bone marrow donors made up the cohort. Cohort members were all nominally healthy when sampled, although unrecorded immune exposures were likely present. The donor tested CMV seronegative, placing the donor among the 352 seronegative members of the cohort. Every donor gave a peripheral blood sample, and the peripheral blood mononuclear cells from that sample were used for TCR beta sequencing. Genomic DNA extraction from the blood cell samples was performed with the Qiagen DNeasy Blood Extraction Kit. Counted from cysteine to phenylalanine, this CDR3 has 12 amino acids. The read is trimmed to its CDR3 DNA, 36 bases read in frame from base 1. The germline V gene encodes CDR1 SGHNT and CDR2 YYREEE (reference sequence). The V end loses 4 bases and the J end loses 4 bases, and a stretch of 8 bases separates them.

This entry comes from a study of cytomegalovirus exposure and HLA in healthy donors (dated 2017 in TCRdb). Looking at the study overall: According to an earlier analysis of 587 of the donors, roughly 180 million T cells yielded 117 million unique TCR beta sequences and 276 Gb of sequence data. Roughly 300 gigabases of sequencing data and tens of millions of unique TCR sequences were included in an early release covering under 650 HLA-typed donors. Of the 300 to 450 genotyped donors, approximately 83% fell in the genetic ancestry cluster associated with self-reported Caucasian donors. The study aimed to test whether signatures of past pathogen exposure could be identified by cataloging public T cell receptors. The study used immunosequencing to profile the T cell repertoires of 666 subjects and linked those repertoires to cytomegalovirus serostatus. In addition to the first cohort of several hundred subjects, a separate validation cohort of 130 or so different subjects was used. To predict cytomegalovirus infection status, the study brought together high-throughput TCR immunosequencing, statistical association of individual TCRs with disease status, and machine learning. A later analysis re-examined previously published TCR beta repertoires from 600 to 700 donors and added high-resolution HLA genotyping to investigate patterns of TCR occurrence. The later analysis used no new phenotypic data to find candidate immune exposures, relying instead on TCR beta sequences and their occurrence across donors. An earlier analysis of nearly 600 of the donors applied high-throughput TCR beta sequencing to assess whether each TCR beta V gene segment acted as functional or pseudogenic. Donor age, sex, ethnicity and CMV serostatus were compiled alongside the repertoire data. A later genetic analysis used genome-wide SNP genotypes for about 65% of the roughly 700 donors, treating that subset as a discovery cohort. Every discovery cohort repertoire had been produced on one sequencing platform. HLA typing covered class I and class II loci at four-digit resolution. The number of typed donors differed by locus: about 620-640 for A, B, C, DRB1 and DQB1; approximately 540 for DQA1; around 610 for DPA1; and 400 to 480 for DPB1. Several DR-DQ haplotypes were handled as single units for association and clustering because linkage in the cohort was strong. Among 300 to 500 genotyped donors of the cohort, an average of around 220,000 unique TCR beta nucleotide sequences was sequenced per donor, of which roughly 17% were non-productive.

Library prep was done by the immunoSEQ multiplex PCR assay. A mixture of 60 forward primers for TCR Vbeta segments and 13 reverse primers for TCR Jbeta segments was used in the multiplex PCR. A multiplex PCR assay on genomic DNA amplified the CDR3 region of rearranged TCR beta genes. The Illumina HiSeq System was used to sequence the amplified TCR beta libraries as 87-base-pair reads. For the original study's pipeline: In a later analysis, roughly 80 million unique TCR beta chains were counted across the approximately 670 repertoires, and approximately 9.9 million of these chains were shared by at least two donors. Raw reads were error-corrected and collapsed into unique sequences with a nearest-neighbor algorithm that merged closely related sequences to remove PCR and sequencing errors. V, D and J gene segments were assigned by aligning CDR3 sequences to IMGT reference sequences. For a sequence to be retained, at least a six-nucleotide match to both a V gene segment and a J gene segment was required. A rearrangement was called productive if the CDR3 had no stop codons and remained in frame with V and J, and every other rearrangement was called non-productive. CDR3 was defined by IMGT convention, running from the second conserved V-encoded cysteine to the conserved J-encoded phenylalanine. The earlier analysis of approximately 590 of the donors excluded any sequence lacking an unambiguous match to a single V gene segment. In an earlier analysis of approximately 560 of the donors, a V segment was called functional when productive rearrangements were above 56.7%, and segregating when the standard deviation between donors exceeded 5%. A statistical classification framework was developed to diagnose cytomegalovirus status using the catalog of TCR beta chain sequences. In a later analysis, TCR nucleotide sequences were compared against IMGT/GENE-DB human TR gene sequences so that V and J genes could be assigned. The TCRdist pipeline was used in a later analysis to assign CDR3 sequences and most-parsimonious VDJ recombination scenarios. In a later analysis, each TCR beta chain was defined by its CDR3 amino acid sequence together with its V-gene family, and reads lacking a unique V-gene family were excluded. As a way to deal with suspected cross-contamination and a sequencing artifact, a later analysis dropped 450 to 600 nucleotide sequences that were highly shared and had low generation probability. In a later analysis, a clonal expansion index was calculated for each public chain from normalized within-repertoire ranks of inferred template counts. A later analysis computed generation probabilities with a VDJ recombination model fitted to out-of-frame rearrangements, and checked the results against IGoR. A later analysis scored TCR-TCR, TCR-HLA and TCR-CMV co-occurrence with hypergeometric tests, applying a repertoire-size bias correction to TCR pairs. A later analysis estimated false discovery rates by permuting HLA or CMV assignments 20 times. A later analysis grouped co-occurring TCRs with DBSCAN, adding TCRdist sequence similarity when clustering within HLA-allele-positive subsets. Co-occurrence clustering excluded repertoires with fewer than 30,000 or more than 120,000 public chains, plus five with anomalous nucleotide sharing. TCRdb re-hosts the immuneACCESS table, in-frame sequences only. Its copies lack some clones; in the studies checked, an unresolved V gene accounts for under half of them, and the cause for the rest is not known. That table gives V, J and clone size, and the DNA gave D and trimming. The sample's table covers tens of thousands of clones. Of the sample, 2.5% to 3% falls within the top ten clones.

The study at large found these results: Because counts were too low, some 16 rarely observed V segments, including chromosome 9 orphons, were excluded from the earlier analysis of 587 of the donors. In a later analysis, several top co-occurrence clusters were reported to appear linked to parvovirus B19, influenza, CMV and Epstein-Barr virus. Assigning TCR associations to individual alleles was difficult when HLA alleles, especially DR and DQ, strongly co-occurred. A few of the identified cytomegalovirus-associated TCR beta chains were confirmed in vitro to be specific for cytomegalovirus antigens. While some public TCRs were present in many individuals, most TCR sequences turned up only very rarely across donors. Broadly in line with IMGT annotations, most TCR beta V segments showed up in productive rearrangements about 90% or about 30% of the time in an earlier analysis of some 590 of the donors. The 87-base-pair reads could not distinguish some IMGT-functional V segments, including TRBV6-2 and TRBV6-3, so those segments were excluded. Because HLA typing was unavailable for some donors at each locus, only the typed subset was used in association tests. A later analysis found that most CMV-associated TCR beta chains appeared HLA-restricted, with HLA associations seemingly driven largely by CMV exposure. The classifier was reported to diagnose cytomegalovirus status with high specificity and sensitivity in both the original cohort and the validation cohort. A cluster of highly shared sequence variants was judged likely to be a technical artifact of the sequencing pipeline. According to a later genetic analysis, donors in an Asian-associated ancestry cluster had fewer N-insertions in productive TCRs than the approximately 700-donor mean. In a later analysis, TCR association rates were found to vary across HLA loci, with the most associated TCRs seen for DRB1 alleles and the fewest for HLA-C alleles. The only immune exposure information available for the cohort was CMV serostatus. A further reported finding was that TCR beta sequences accurately predicted the HLA-A and HLA-B alleles for most subjects in the first cohort. The cohort was sequenced for TCR beta chains only, and without alpha or paired-chain data the features that could be detected were limited. A later analysis associated 15,000 or so TCR beta sequences with specific HLA alleles at a false discovery rate of 0.05. A later analysis found that HLA-associated TCR beta chains were more clonally expanded and had lower generation probabilities than equally common non-associated chains. Roughly uniform sequencing depth across donors was assumed in presence/absence analyses, although this assumption may not hold. A later genetic analysis associated a missense DCLRE1C variant with V-gene and J-gene trimming of TCR beta chains, and an independent cohort replicated the association. The authors suggested that the approach could potentially be generalized to other disease states and immunological phenotypes. Linkage disequilibrium might explain the correlated functional status among segregating V segments, but an unknown experimental factor could not be excluded. The study gave a list of some 150 TCR beta chains associated with cytomegalovirus.

This clonotype originated in a man aged 35 to 55 in good health and CMV-seronegative. Recombination joined TRBV5-4 with TRBJ2-5; TRBD2 is possibly the D segment (5 matching bases). The sample taken for sequencing was PBMCs. This receptor carries the CDR3 CASSPAGETQYF. In nucleotide form, the sequence is TGTGCCAGCAGCCCCGCGGGAGAGACCCAGTACTTC.